These T cell receptor beta chains were read from a single sample in a study of blood T cell repertoires in COVID-19. Only in-frame clones appear in the TCRdb table, and some are missing; sequencing was by immunoSEQ multiplex PCR. The profile shows under 15,000 clones, approximately 80% of them singletons. The source material was peripheral blood. These receptors all stem from a human donor in a cohort sampled during active COVID-19. Each CDR3 is given with its conserved first and last residue. A D gene is named only where the DNA matches it firmly. Clone size appears in some rows only: once, few, many, or a class for an expanded clone.

>TRBV19|NA|TRBJ2-6|NA
TGTGCCAGTAGTCTAACCCGAGCGAGCTCTGGGGCCAACGTCCTGACTTTC
CASSLTRASSGANVLTF
>TRBV5-6|TRBD1|TRBJ1-4|few
TGTGCCAGCAGCTTTCAGGGGGCGGATGAAAAACTGTTTTTT
CASSFQGADEKLFF
>TRBV19|NA|TRBJ1-3|NA
TGTGCCACACAATCCGGGACATCCGTCTCTGGAAACACCATATATTTT
CATQSGTSVSGNTIYF
>TRBV9|TRBD2|TRBJ2-7|NA
TGTGCCAGCAGCTCCAGGACTAGCGGGGGGGAAAACGAGCAGTACTTC
CASSSRTSGGENEQYF
>TRBV14|TRBD1|TRBJ2-2|NA
TGTGCCAGCAGCCAGCTGACAGGGATCGGCAACACCGGGGAGCTGTTTTTT
CASSQLTGIGNTGELFF
>TRBV18|TRBD1|TRBJ2-1|NA
TGTGCCAGCTCAACCCAGGGGGTTGAGCAGTTCTTC
CASSTQGVEQFF
>TRBV6-5|NA|TRBJ2-7|few
TGTGCCAGCAATCTCAGGGTTGGCGAGCAGTACTTC
CASNLRVGEQYF
>TRBV6-5|NA|TRBJ1-2|NA
TGTGCCAGCAGCGATGACAACAGGGTACCGGGCGGCTACACCTTC
CASSDDNRVPGGYTF
>TRBV18|NA|TRBJ1-2|NA
TGTGCCAGCTCACTTTTTGCAGGGGAAGTGGATGGCTACACCTTC
CASSLFAGEVDGYTF
>TRBV6-2/TRBV6-3|TRBD2|TRBJ2-7|medium-sized
TGTGCCAGCAGTCGGGGGGACGAGCAGTACTTC
CASSRGDEQYF
>TRBV7-3|TRBD1|TRBJ1-1|NA
TGTGCCAGCAGCTGGACAGGGGGCGACACTGAAGCTTTCTTT
CASSWTGGDTEAFF
>TRBV9|NA|TRBJ2-2|few
TGTGCCAGCAGCGTAGAAACCCTAAGGGGGAACACCGGGGAGCTGTTTTTT
CASSVETLRGNTGELFF
>TRBV5-1|TRBD1|TRBJ2-2|NA
TGCGCCAGCAGCTTGGGTGGTGCAGGGGGCGCGTCCGGGGAGCTGTTTTTT
CASSLGGAGGASGELFF
>TRBV9|NA|TRBJ1-3|NA
TGTGCCAGCAGCCCCCGGGACACCCACTCTGGAAACACCATATATTTT
CASSPRDTHSGNTIYF
>TRBV4-1|TRBD2|TRBJ2-5|once
TGCGCCAGCAGCCACCCCCGGACTAGCGTCAGCCAAGAGACCCAGTACTTC
CASSHPRTSVSQETQYF
>TRBV6-5|NA|TRBJ1-2|NA
TGTGCCAGCGGCTCCCCACACCAAACAGGGACTATCGCCTTC
CASGSPHQTGTIAF
>TRBV18|TRBD1|TRBJ2-1|NA
TGTGCCAGCTCACCCCAACAGGGGGCCCCCTACAATGAGCAGTTCTTC
CASSPQQGAPYNEQFF
>TRBV15|NA|TRBJ1-2|NA
TGTGCCACCAGCAGAGACAGGAACAACTATGGCTACACCTTC
CATSRDRNNYGYTF
>TRBV7-2|NA|TRBJ2-7|NA
TGTGCCAGCAGTTCCTCAGGGGGGTCATCCTACGAGCAGTACTTC
CASSSSGGSSYEQYF
>TRBV30|NA|TRBJ1-6|NA
TGTGCCTGGAGTACTGGTTTTAATTCACCCCTCCACTTT
CAWSTGFNSPLHF
>TRBV5-1|TRBD1|TRBJ2-7|NA
TGCGCCAGCAGCGGGGGGACAGGAGCCGGTCGAGAGCAGTACTTC
CASSGGTGAGREQYF
>TRBV6-5|TRBD2|TRBJ2-3|NA
TGTGCCAGCAGTTTGCGGGACTACCGACAGGATACGCAGTATTTT
CASSLRDYRQDTQYF
>TRBV24-1|NA|TRBJ2-1|NA
TGTGCCACCAGTGATCCCGTGAGCGAGTCCTACAATGAGCAGTTCTTC
CATSDPVSESYNEQFF
>TRBV6-2/TRBV6-3|TRBD1|TRBJ1-4|NA
TGTGCCAGCAGCCCAGGACAGGGCCTCGCTAATGAAAAACTGTTTTTT
CASSPGQGLANEKLFF
>TRBV5-4|TRBD1|TRBJ1-2|NA
TGTGCCAGCAGTAAGGACAAACGACAGGGGGTCTATGGCTACACCTTC
CASSKDKRQGVYGYTF
>TRBV10-3|TRBD1|TRBJ2-1|NA
TGTGCCATCAAGGGGACAGGAGGGAACTACAATGAGCAGTTCTTC
CAIKGTGGNYNEQFF
>TRBV5-1|NA|TRBJ1-6|NA
TGCGCCAGCAGCCCCCATGGAGTTAATAATTCACCCCTCCACTTT
CASSPHGVNNSPLHF
>TRBV7-7|TRBD2|TRBJ2-1|NA
TGTGCTAGCAGTATAGCGGGGGGATTCTACAATGAGCAGTTCTTC
CASSIAGGFYNEQFF
>TRBV2|TRBD1|TRBJ1-4|NA
TGTGCCAGCAGTGAATTAGTAACAGGGGAGAAACTGTTTTTT
CASSELVTGEKLFF
>TRBV5-1|TRBD1|TRBJ1-2|NA
TGCGCCAGCAGCTTGGGACAGGGCGGGTATGGCTACACCTTC
CASSLGQGGYGYTF
>TRBV6-5|NA|TRBJ2-1|NA
TGTGCCAGCAGCCGTGGGGGGGGCCTTTTCAATGAGCAGTTCTTC
CASSRGGGLFNEQFF